This is a list of T cell receptor beta chains from one sample in a study of naive and memory T cell subsets. TCRdb re-called the UMI-ligation and nested PCR reads with MiXCR, one entry per CDR3 protein. The sample has 140,000 to 150,000 distinct CDR3 sequences; 15% to 20% are singletons. Sequences were obtained from naive CD4+ T cells from blood. The receptors shown here come from a human donor in good health. CDR3s include the opening cysteine and the closing phenylalanine or tryptophan. A D gene is named only where the DNA matches it firmly. Part of the rows lack a size; the others show once, few, many or a class for expanded clones.

CDR3	DNA	D	V	J	size
CASSSGYQETQYF	TGCGCCAGCAGCTCGGGGTACCAAGAGACCCAGTACTTC	NA	TRBV5-1	TRBJ2-5	NA
CASSKERGSYNEQFF	TGTGCCAGCAGCAAAGAGCGGGGCTCCTACAATGAGCAGTTCTTC	TRBD2	TRBV6-4	TRBJ2-1	few
CAISDPLTDSRNEQFF	TGTGCCATCAGTGATCCCCTAACCGACAGTCGCAATGAGCAGTTCTTC	NA	TRBV10-3	TRBJ2-1	few
CASSLREGRTPGRGETQYF	TGTGCCAGCAGCCTGCGCGAAGGCCGCACTCCCGGACGGGGAGAGACCCAGTACTTC	NA	TRBV7-9	TRBJ2-5	NA
CASTSGKSSYNEQFF	TGTGCCAGTACTAGCGGAAAGAGCTCCTACAATGAGCAGTTCTTC	TRBD2	TRBV19	TRBJ2-1	few
CASSTLSGSANEQFF	TGTGCCAGTAGTACACTTAGCGGGAGTGCCAATGAGCAGTTCTTC	TRBD2	TRBV19	TRBJ2-1	many
CASSPGQENTGELFF	TGTGCCAGCTCACCGGGGCAGGAGAACACCGGGGAGCTGTTTTTT	NA	TRBV18	TRBJ2-2	few
CASSHGDRETQYF	TGCGCCAGCAGCCACGGAGATAGGGAGACCCAGTACTTC	NA	TRBV5-1	TRBJ2-5	few
CASSLWTSGYQETQYF	TGCGCCAGCAGCTTATGGACTAGCGGATACCAAGAGACCCAGTACTTC	TRBD2	TRBV5-1	TRBJ2-5	NA
CASSASGREFWVNEQFF	TGTGCCAGCAGTGCTAGCGGGAGGGAGTTCTGGGTTAATGAGCAGTTCTTC	TRBD2	TRBV2	TRBJ2-1	few
CASSPGGTLDTEAFF	TGTGCCAGCTCCCCAGGGGGGACGTTGGACACTGAAGCTTTCTTT	TRBD1	TRBV6-5	TRBJ1-1	NA
CSAIQGNTEAFF	TGCAGCGCTATCCAGGGGAACACTGAAGCTTTCTTT	NA	TRBV29-1	TRBJ1-1	NA
CSASKTGLRSTEAFF	TGCAGTGCCAGTAAGACAGGGCTGCGATCGACTGAAGCTTTCTTT	TRBD1	TRBV20-1	TRBJ1-1	NA
CSVDSARDHEQYF	TGCAGCGTTGATTCGGCCAGGGACCACGAGCAGTACTTC	NA	TRBV29-1	TRBJ2-7	NA